This TCR beta chain was sequenced in a study of T cell changes during pregnancy in multiple sclerosis. TCRdb's table, derived via immunoSEQ multiplex PCR, lists solely in-frame clones and lacks some. The table shows about 57,000 clones, with about 91% occurring only once. CDR3 length equals 17 residues. V lost 5 bases and J 0 bases, leaving 16 bases between the germline ends. Germline CDR1 reads LGHNA; CDR2 reads YNFKEQ. The clonotype comes from a female donor in good health, enrolled as a control in a pregnancy study. The genes are TRBV4-2 and TRBJ2-2; D is possibly TRBD2 (6 bases). The starting material was peripheral blood, obtained after pregnancy. The CDR3 reads CASSYGVSGSNTGELFF. CDR3 DNA: TGTGCCAGCAGCTACGGTGTTAGCGGATCGAACACCGGGGAGCTGTTTTTT.